These T cell receptor beta chains were read from a single sample in a study of blood T cell repertoires in COVID-19. Some clones are missing from TCRdb's copy, which holds only in-frame ones; the method was immunoSEQ multiplex PCR. This table holds more than 200,000 clones, 80% to 90% found once. The sequenced sample was PBMCs or T cells enriched from blood (not recorded which). The receptors derive from a man aged 30 to 39 in a cohort exposed to, infected with or recovered from COVID-19 (not recorded which). Each CDR3 is given with its conserved first and last residue. The order of the fields is J gene, D gene, clone size, CDR3 length, V gene, CDR3 DNA, CDR3 protein. A D gene is named only where the DNA matches it firmly. Clone size appears in some rows only: once, few, many, or a class for an expanded clone.

J gene: TRBJ1-4; D gene: TRBD1; clone size: -; CDR3 length: 14; V gene: TRBV4-2; CDR3 DNA: TGTGCCAGCAGCCAAGTTGGGACAGATGAAAAACTGTTTTTT; CDR3 protein: CASSQVGTDEKLFF
J gene: TRBJ1-1; D gene: -; clone size: -; CDR3 length: 18; V gene: TRBV28; CDR3 DNA: TGTGCCAGCAGCTCCCCCACCTTAGACAGCCCCATGAACACTGAAGCTTTCTTT; CDR3 protein: CASSSPTLDSPMNTEAFF
J gene: TRBJ2-3; D gene: -; clone size: once; CDR3 length: 15; V gene: TRBV4-2; CDR3 DNA: TGTGCCAGCAGCCCCTGGGGACTTTTCACAGATACGCAGTATTTT; CDR3 protein: CASSPWGLFTDTQYF
J gene: TRBJ1-2; D gene: TRBD1; clone size: once; CDR3 length: 15; V gene: TRBV6-5; CDR3 DNA: TGTGCCAGCAGTATGAGGACAGGGATCAACTATGGCTACACCTTC; CDR3 protein: CASSMRTGINYGYTF
J gene: TRBJ1-2; D gene: TRBD1; clone size: -; CDR3 length: 14; V gene: TRBV27; CDR3 DNA: TGTGCCAGCAGTTCACGGACAGGGCCGGATGGCTACACCTTC; CDR3 protein: CASSSRTGPDGYTF
J gene: TRBJ1-1; D gene: -; clone size: once; CDR3 length: 15; V gene: TRBV7-8; CDR3 DNA: TGTGCCAGCAGCTTAGGGGGCAGACCGAACACTGAAGCTTTCTTT; CDR3 protein: CASSLGGRPNTEAFF
J gene: TRBJ2-7; D gene: -; clone size: -; CDR3 length: 14; V gene: TRBV9; CDR3 DNA: TGTGCCAGCAGCGTAGATTCAGGGAACAGCGAGCAGTACTTC; CDR3 protein: CASSVDSGNSEQYF
J gene: TRBJ1-1; D gene: -; clone size: -; CDR3 length: 15; V gene: TRBV7-3; CDR3 DNA: TGTGCCAGCAGCTTAATGGGAGGCTGGGACACTGAAGCTTTCTTT; CDR3 protein: CASSLMGGWDTEAFF
J gene: TRBJ1-6; D gene: TRBD1; clone size: -; CDR3 length: 18; V gene: TRBV4-1; CDR3 DNA: TGCGCCAGCAGCCAAGAGGGACAGGGCCCCTCCTATAATTCACCCCTCCACTTT; CDR3 protein: CASSQEGQGPSYNSPLHF
J gene: TRBJ2-3; D gene: TRBD2; clone size: -; CDR3 length: 14; V gene: TRBV3-1/TRBV3-2; CDR3 DNA: TGTGCCAGCAGCCTGAGCGGGAGGTCGAATACGCAGTATTTT; CDR3 protein: CASSLSGRSNTQYF
J gene: TRBJ2-4; D gene: TRBD2; clone size: once; CDR3 length: 18; V gene: TRBV4-1; CDR3 DNA: TGCGCCAGCAGCCATGTCTGGGGGGAGGGCCTAGATATAAACATTCAGTACTTC; CDR3 protein: CASSHVWGEGLDINIQYF
J gene: TRBJ2-5; D gene: TRBD1; clone size: -; CDR3 length: 15; V gene: TRBV7-6; CDR3 DNA: TGTGCCAGCAGCTGGGGGACAGGGGAAACGGAGACCCAGTACTTC; CDR3 protein: CASSWGTGETETQYF
J gene: TRBJ1-3; D gene: TRBD1; clone size: -; CDR3 length: 15; V gene: TRBV3-1/TRBV3-2; CDR3 DNA: TGTGCCAGCAGCCCACAGGGGGGACAAGGAAACACCATATATTTT; CDR3 protein: CASSPQGGQGNTIYF
J gene: TRBJ2-5; D gene: -; clone size: -; CDR3 length: 13; V gene: TRBV6-5; CDR3 DNA: TGTGCCAGCACCGAACAGATACAAGAGACCCAGTACTTC; CDR3 protein: CASTEQIQETQYF
J gene: TRBJ2-2; D gene: TRBD2; clone size: once; CDR3 length: 16; V gene: TRBV11-1; CDR3 DNA: TGTGCCAGCAGCCTATATAGCGGGAGGGCCGGCGGGGAGCTGTTTTTT; CDR3 protein: CASSLYSGRAGGELFF
J gene: TRBJ2-1; D gene: -; clone size: -; CDR3 length: 16; V gene: TRBV6-1; CDR3 DNA: TGTGCCAGCAGTGAACTCTCTAGCCGGTTTTCCAATGAGCAGTTCTTC; CDR3 protein: CASSELSSRFSNEQFF
J gene: TRBJ2-7; D gene: -; clone size: -; CDR3 length: 17; V gene: TRBV4-1; CDR3 DNA: TGCGCCAGCAGCCAAGACCGCCTATTGACAGCTGACTACGAGCAGTACTTC; CDR3 protein: CASSQDRLLTADYEQYF
J gene: TRBJ2-2; D gene: TRBD1; clone size: -; CDR3 length: 15; V gene: TRBV11-2; CDR3 DNA: TGTGCCAGCAGCCTCTCCCGACTACAGGGGGCAGGGTTGTTTTTT; CDR3 protein: CASSLSRLQGAGLFF
J gene: TRBJ2-1; D gene: -; clone size: -; CDR3 length: 15; V gene: TRBV3-1/TRBV3-2; CDR3 DNA: TGTGCCAGCAGCCAATCAACGGACAGAAGCAATGAGCAGTTCTTC; CDR3 protein: CASSQSTDRSNEQFF
J gene: TRBJ1-4; D gene: TRBD1; clone size: -; CDR3 length: 14; V gene: TRBV5-1; CDR3 DNA: TGCGCCAGCAGCGCCGGGACAGCTACTGAAAAACTGTTTTTT; CDR3 protein: CASSAGTATEKLFF
J gene: TRBJ2-1; D gene: -; clone size: -; CDR3 length: 13; V gene: TRBV5-1; CDR3 DNA: TGCGCCAGCAGCCAACAGTTGGTGGATGAGCAGTTCTTC; CDR3 protein: CASSQQLVDEQFF
J gene: TRBJ1-6; D gene: -; clone size: -; CDR3 length: 15; V gene: TRBV6-2/TRBV6-3; CDR3 DNA: TGTGCCAGCAGCCTCCAGGGGCCCTATAATTCACCCCTCCACTTT; CDR3 protein: CASSLQGPYNSPLHF
J gene: TRBJ1-6; D gene: TRBD1; clone size: -; CDR3 length: 15; V gene: TRBV6-5; CDR3 DNA: TGTGCCAGCAGCCGCGGACAGGGAACAGCTTCACCCCTCCACTTT; CDR3 protein: CASSRGQGTASPLHF
J gene: TRBJ2-3; D gene: -; clone size: -; CDR3 length: 14; V gene: TRBV19; CDR3 DNA: TGTGCCAGTAGTATAGCTCAGTTCACAGATACGCAGTATTTT; CDR3 protein: CASSIAQFTDTQYF
J gene: TRBJ2-3; D gene: -; clone size: -; CDR3 length: 14; V gene: TRBV2; CDR3 DNA: TGTGCCAGCAGTGAAGGGCTGTACACAGATACGCAGTATTTT; CDR3 protein: CASSEGLYTDTQYF
J gene: TRBJ2-7; D gene: TRBD2; clone size: -; CDR3 length: 14; V gene: TRBV5-6; CDR3 DNA: TGTGCCAGCAGCCTGGGACTAGCGGGAGACGAGCAGTACTTC; CDR3 protein: CASSLGLAGDEQYF
J gene: TRBJ1-1; D gene: -; clone size: -; CDR3 length: 13; V gene: TRBV28; CDR3 DNA: TGTGCCAGCAATCCGGGGATGAACACTGAAGCTTTCTTT; CDR3 protein: CASNPGMNTEAFF
J gene: TRBJ1-1; D gene: -; clone size: few; CDR3 length: 14; V gene: TRBV28; CDR3 DNA: TGTGCCAGCAGTTTGAAGCCCGGGAACACTGAAGCTTTCTTT; CDR3 protein: CASSLKPGNTEAFF
J gene: TRBJ1-4; D gene: -; clone size: -; CDR3 length: 12; V gene: TRBV29-1; CDR3 DNA: TGCAGCGTCAGGGTAGGGGATGAAAAACTGTTTTTT; CDR3 protein: CSVRVGDEKLFF
J gene: TRBJ2-7; D gene: -; clone size: -; CDR3 length: 11; V gene: TRBV27; CDR3 DNA: TGTGCCAGCAGTTTGGGCCACGAGCAGTACTTC; CDR3 protein: CASSLGHEQYF
J gene: TRBJ2-7; D gene: -; clone size: few; CDR3 length: 14; V gene: TRBV5-1; CDR3 DNA: TGCGCCAGCAGCTTGGATGTTCTCTCCTACGAGCAGTACTTC; CDR3 protein: CASSLDVLSYEQYF
J gene: TRBJ1-5; D gene: -; clone size: -; CDR3 length: 17; V gene: TRBV28; CDR3 DNA: TGTGCCAGCAGTTTGAGAGGTAGACAGCTAAGCAATCAGCCCCAGCATTTT; CDR3 protein: CASSLRGRQLSNQPQHF
J gene: TRBJ1-1; D gene: -; clone size: -; CDR3 length: 13; V gene: TRBV28; CDR3 DNA: TGTGCCAGCAGTTTTATCTTGAACACTGAAGCTTTCTTT; CDR3 protein: CASSFILNTEAFF
J gene: TRBJ2-3; D gene: TRBD2; clone size: once; CDR3 length: 19; V gene: TRBV4-2; CDR3 DNA: TGTGCCAGCAGCCAAGATTGGGGATCACTAGCGGGAGGGACAGATACGCAGTATTTT; CDR3 protein: CASSQDWGSLAGGTDTQYF
J gene: TRBJ2-3; D gene: TRBD2; clone size: few; CDR3 length: 15; V gene: TRBV28; CDR3 DNA: TGTGCCAGCAGTCTTAGCGGGGACCGCACAGATACGCAGTATTTT; CDR3 protein: CASSLSGDRTDTQYF
J gene: TRBJ2-1; D gene: -; clone size: -; CDR3 length: 15; V gene: TRBV5-1; CDR3 DNA: TGCGCCAGCAGCCTAGACGGGACAACATACAATGAGCAGTTCTTC; CDR3 protein: CASSLDGTTYNEQFF
J gene: TRBJ1-1; D gene: -; clone size: -; CDR3 length: 12; V gene: TRBV5-6; CDR3 DNA: TGTGCCAGCAGCTCCCCCGGACAGGAAGCTTTCTTT; CDR3 protein: CASSSPGQEAFF
J gene: TRBJ2-7; D gene: -; clone size: -; CDR3 length: 13; V gene: TRBV11-3; CDR3 DNA: TGTGCCAGCAGCTCGCGGCGGGGAGATGAGCAGTACTTC; CDR3 protein: CASSSRRGDEQYF
J gene: TRBJ2-2; D gene: -; clone size: -; CDR3 length: 15; V gene: TRBV6-5; CDR3 DNA: TGTGCCAGTTCTCTTGCGGGACCGAACACCGGGGAGCTGTTTTTT; CDR3 protein: CASSLAGPNTGELFF
J gene: TRBJ1-2; D gene: -; clone size: -; CDR3 length: 14; V gene: TRBV4-1; CDR3 DNA: TGCGCCAGCAGCCAAGTAGGCACAGACTATGGCTACACCTTC; CDR3 protein: CASSQVGTDYGYTF
J gene: TRBJ1-6; D gene: -; clone size: -; CDR3 length: 15; V gene: TRBV6-5; CDR3 DNA: TGTGCCAGCAGTCCCAAGGCGGAGGGTGGTACACCCCTCCACTTT; CDR3 protein: CASSPKAEGGTPLHF
J gene: TRBJ2-4; D gene: TRBD1; clone size: -; CDR3 length: 16; V gene: TRBV5-4; CDR3 DNA: TGTGCCAGCAGTTCTCTGCTGGGACAGTCTCGAAACATTCAGTACTTC; CDR3 protein: CASSSLLGQSRNIQYF
J gene: TRBJ2-1; D gene: -; clone size: once; CDR3 length: 12; V gene: TRBV11-3; CDR3 DNA: TGTGCCAGCAGTCTAGGGGTCAATGAGCAGTTCTTC; CDR3 protein: CASSLGVNEQFF
J gene: TRBJ1-2; D gene: TRBD1; clone size: -; CDR3 length: 16; V gene: TRBV28; CDR3 DNA: TGTGCCAGCAGTTTAGGTGGACAGGGACTGTCCTATGGCTACACCTTC; CDR3 protein: CASSLGGQGLSYGYTF
J gene: TRBJ2-7; D gene: -; clone size: few; CDR3 length: 14; V gene: TRBV19; CDR3 DNA: TGTGCCAGTAGTCGGCTCGCACTCTCGGGAGAGCAGTACTTC; CDR3 protein: CASSRLALSGEQYF
J gene: TRBJ2-5; D gene: TRBD2; clone size: -; CDR3 length: 16; V gene: TRBV19; CDR3 DNA: TGTGCCAGTAGTATAGGGACTAGCGTTTTCCGCGAGACCCAGTACTTC; CDR3 protein: CASSIGTSVFRETQYF
J gene: TRBJ2-1; D gene: TRBD2; clone size: -; CDR3 length: 15; V gene: TRBV6-5; CDR3 DNA: TGTGCCAGCTCTAGAGGTAGGGAGGGCCCCAATGAGCAGTTCTTC; CDR3 protein: CASSRGREGPNEQFF